The clone carrying this TCR beta chain was picked up a small number of times. This sample is part of a study of T cells in Graves' hyperthyroidism and ophthalmopathy. This CDR3 has 13 residues. After removal of 6 bases from V and 4 bases from J, the junction contained 3 bases not matched to a gene. CDR1 and CDR2 from the germline V gene are MNHNS and SASEGT. The investigators amplified TCR beta CDR3 regions from RNA transcripts. Initially, a first-round RT-PCR of the TCR CDR3 employed the HTBI primer set. TCRdb recomputed calls from the multiplex PCR reads with MiXCR, one row per CDR3 protein. The profile shows fewer than 400,000 distinct CDR3 sequences, around 15% of them singletons.

The sequencing sample was made of blood. The clonotype was recovered from a man in his fifties or sixties with Graves' ophthalmopathy. The gene calls are TRBV6-1 and TRBJ2-5, with TRBD1 matching 9 bases. The CDR3 nucleotides read TGTGCCAGCAGGAGACAGGGGGGAGAGACCCAGTACTTC. It specifies CASRRQGGETQYF.